The 21 T cell receptor beta chains given below trace back to one sample, sequenced in a study of T cells of healthy individuals. One entry per CDR3 protein results from TCRdb running MiXCR on the 5' RACE reads. Among roughly 87,000 distinct CDR3 sequences listed, 15% to 20% were seen once. Receptors were obtained from a human donor in good health.

The chain combines TRBV20-1 with TRBJ2-7; the D gene is possibly TRBD1 (6 bases). The CDR3 extends over 11 amino acids. Germline V gene data show CDR1 as DFQATT and CDR2 as SNEGSKA (reference sequence). The V and J ends lost 6 bases and 2 bases respectively, with 8 bases between them. Here the CDR3 reads CSATGPYEQYF. The CDR3 DNA follows: TGCAGTGCGACAGGCCCCTACGAGCAGTACTTC.

The chain recombines TRBV2 with TRBJ2-7; 9 positions agree with TRBD1. V was pared by 0 bases and J by 2 bases, with 8 bases of the junction left unmatched. The germline CDR1 and CDR2 sequences are SNHLY and FYNNEI. The CDR3 runs 17 residues. The CDR3 DNA reads TGTGCCAGCAGTGAAGCGCCGGGACAGGGAACCCCCTACGAGCAGTACTTC. This codes for CASSEAPGQGTPYEQYF. Full variable domain (rest looked up from reference TRBV2 and TRBJ2-7): EPEVTQTPSHQVTQMGQEVILRCVPISNHLYFYWYRQILGQKVEFLVSFYNNEISEKSEIFDDQFSVERPDGSNFTLKIRSTKLEDSAMYFCASSEAPGQGTPYEQYFGPGTRLTVT.

This clonotype was seen a few times. This rearrangement joins TRBV7-2 to TRBJ2-4, with 8 bases that match TRBD1. J lost 8 bases, V lost 5 bases, and 8 bases had no gene match. The CDR3 contains 14 residues. Germline V CDR1 and CDR2: SGHTA, FQGNSA. CDR3 in amino acids: CTSSTGQGWDIQYF. CDR3 DNA: TGTACCAGCAGCACCGGACAGGGTTGGGACATTCAGTACTTC.

The table lists this clonotype with a few counts. This chain joins TRBV4-3 and TRBJ2-5; D is perhaps TRBD2 (5 bases). The length of the CDR3 is 16 residues. The germline CDR1 and CDR2 sequences are LGHNA and YSLEER. Trimming pared 5 bases from V and 0 bases from J, leaving 16 bases between. The chain's CDR3 is CASSSGFGVYQETQYF. As DNA, the CDR3 is TGCGCCAGCAGCTCCGGGTTCGGGGTTTACCAAGAGACCCAGTACTTC.

This clonotype was found a few times. V is TRBV7-2 and J is TRBJ1-1, with D unclear. V lost 5 bases and J 8 bases, leaving 12 bases between the germline ends. The CDR3 runs to 12 residues. Germline lookup yields CDR1 SGHTA and CDR2 FQGNSA. The CDR3: CASSPAHLEAFF. Written as DNA, the CDR3 is TGTGCCAGCAGCCCCGCCCACTTAGAAGCTTTCTTT.

This clonotype was recorded a few times. The chain links TRBV18 to TRBJ1-1; D is undetermined. CDR1 KGHSH and CDR2 LQKENI come from the germline V gene. Trimming shortened V by 3 bases and J by 6 bases, and 17 bases separated the two germline ends. The CDR3 is 15 amino acids. The CDR3 DNA follows: TGTGCCAGCTCACCGCGGAGGGAGCGGTTTCCTGAAGCTTTCTTT. Its translation is CASSPRRERFPEAFF. The variable domain in full, with the rest retrieved from reference TRBV18 and TRBJ1-1, is NAGVMQNPRHLVRRRGQEARLRCSPMKGHSHVYWYRQLPEEGLKFMVYLQKENIIDESGMPKERFSAEFPKEGPSILRIQQVVRGDSAAYFCASSPRRERFPEAFFGQGTRLTVV.

The rearrangement joins TRBV4-2 to TRBJ1-6; possible D gene TRBD1, 5 bases. The length of the CDR3 is 14 residues. V lost 3 bases and J lost 4, with 7 bases in between. Germline CDR1 is LGHNA and CDR2 is YNFKEQ. The CDR3 reads CASSQTDYNSPLHF. The CDR3, as DNA: TGTGCCAGCAGCCAGACAGATTATAATTCACCCCTCCACTTT.

This chain connects TRBV5-5 to TRBJ2-1, with 14 bases lining up with TRBD2. CDR3 length: 16 amino acids. From germline, CDR1 is SGHKS and CDR2 YYEKEE (reference sequence). V was pared by 3 bases and J by 3 bases, with 2 bases of the junction left unmatched. The CDR3 DNA follows: TGTGCCAGCAGCTCCGGGACTAGCGGGGGCTACAATGAGCAGTTCTTC. The encoded protein is CASSSGTSGGYNEQFF.

V gene TRBV7-9 combines with J gene TRBJ2-4, with TRBD1 matching 8 bases. The CDR3 loop spans 17 amino acids. CDR1 is SEHNR, CDR2 FQNEAQ, per germline (reference sequence). Unmatched junction bases numbered 5, after V lost 1 base and J lost 0 bases. The CDR3 spells CASSLGQGSLAKNIQYF. The CDR3 nucleotides are TGTGCCAGCAGCTTAGGACAGGGGTCCCTAGCCAAAAACATTCAGTACTTC. Filled out from reference TRBV7-9 and TRBJ2-4, the complete variable domain reads DTGVSQNPRHKITKRGQNVTFRCDPISEHNRLYWYRQTLGQGPEFLTYFQNEAQLEKSRLLSDRFSAERPKGSFSTLEIQRTEQGDSAMYLCASSLGQGSLAKNIQYFGAGTRLSVL.

The gene calls are TRBV7-3 and TRBJ2-3, with TRBD1 as a possible D gene (7 bases). The CDR3 extends over 16 amino acids. Deletions cut 5 bases from V and 2 bases from J, with 17 bases between. Germline CDR1 is SGHTA and CDR2 is FQGTGA. The CDR3 DNA sequence: TGTGCCAGCAGCCCCCAGGGGGGTTTCCACACAGATACGCAGTATTTT. The encoded protein is CASSPQGGFHTDTQYF. Filled out from reference TRBV7-3 and TRBJ2-3, the complete variable domain reads GAGVSQTPSNKVTEKGKYVELRCDPISGHTALYWYRQSLGQGPEFLIYFQGTGAADDSGLPNDRFFAVRPEGSVSTLKIQRTERGDSAVYLCASSPQGGFHTDTQYFGPGTRLTVL.

This clonotype was counted a few times. The chain links TRBV4-3 to TRBJ1-1; unclear D gene. This CDR3 contains 13 residues. CDR1 and CDR2 from the germline V gene are LGHNA and YSLEER. V lost 4 bases and J lost 1, with 7 bases in between. The CDR3 nucleotides are TGCGCCAGCAGCCCTTTCTCGAACACTGAAGCTTTCTTT. It encodes CASSPFSNTEAFF.

This clonotype was counted ten times or more. The chain combines TRBV27 with TRBJ2-7, with 9 bases that match TRBD1. The CDR3 has 14 amino acids. With V trimmed by 5 bases and J by 6 bases, 8 bases remained unmatched. Germline-derived CDR1 and CDR2 are MNHEY and SMNVEV (reference sequence). In nucleotides, the CDR3 is TGTGCCAGCAGTCCCGGGACAGGGAGGTTCGAGCAGTACTTC. Protein product: CASSPGTGRFEQYF.

The sample holds many counts of this clonotype. The rearrangement links TRBV6-2 or TRBV6-3 to TRBJ1-5; D is unclear. Trimming pared 5 bases from V and 2 bases from J, leaving 22 bases between. CDR1 is MNHEY and CDR2 is SVGEGT in the germline V gene. This CDR3 contains 18 residues. The CDR3 DNA sequence: TGTGCCAGCAGTGACTTACGTGTAGGTCCTCAAGGCAATCAGCCCCAGCATTTT. This translates into CASSDLRVGPQGNQPQHF.

This clonotype has ten or more counts. This chain connects TRBV6-2 or TRBV6-3 to TRBJ2-7; D is undetermined. V lost 7 bases and J lost 3, with 22 bases in between. The CDR3 covers 16 residues. CDR1 and CDR2 from the germline V gene are MNHEY and SVGEGT. CDR3 amino acids: CASTRSPAVGFYEQYF. CDR3 in DNA: TGTGCCAGCACCCGAAGTCCGGCGGTGGGGTTCTACGAGCAGTACTTC.

This clonotype was seen only a few times. V usage is TRBV20-1 and J usage is TRBJ1-1; D is possibly TRBD1 (5 bases). Trimming cost V 6 bases and J 1 base, with 12 bases left between them. Germline V gene data show CDR1 as DFQATT and CDR2 as SNEGSKA (reference sequence). CDR3 length: 13 residues. The CDR3 DNA reads as TGCAGTGCCAAACGGGGCTGGAACACTGAAGCTTTCTTT. Its protein product is CSAKRGWNTEAFF.

This clonotype was counted a few times. This chain links TRBV6-5 with TRBJ1-1, with no clear D. V was trimmed by 0 bases and J by 5 bases, leaving 13 bases between them. Germline CDR1 and CDR2: MNHEY and SVGAGI. The CDR3 totals 15 residues. The CDR3 loop reads CASSYSQVLGTEAFF. CDR3 nucleotides: TGTGCCAGCAGTTACTCGCAGGTTCTGGGGACTGAAGCTTTCTTT.

In its sample, this clonotype was seen many times. The chain joins TRBV28 to TRBJ1-4, with D possibly TRBD1 on 5 matching bases. The V gene lost 3 bases and the J gene lost 0 bases, with 14 bases spanning the gap. The CDR3 sequence is 17 residues long. Germline CDR1 MDHEN, CDR2 SYDVKM. The CDR3 reads CASSFRPGGATNEKLFF. For the CDR3, the DNA is TGTGCCAGCAGTTTTCGACCGGGGGGAGCAACTAATGAAAAACTGTTTTTT.

The rearrangement uses TRBV28 and TRBJ2-2; tentatively, D is TRBD1 (6 bases). This CDR3 comprises 16 residues. Trimming removed 2 bases at V and 4 bases at J, with 14 bases between. Germline V gene data show CDR1 as MDHEN and CDR2 as SYDVKM. CDR3: CASSLIQGSGTGELFF. The CDR3, as DNA: TGTGCCAGCAGTTTAATACAGGGATCGGGCACCGGGGAGCTGTTTTTT. Full variable domain (remainder filled in from reference TRBV28 and TRBJ2-2): DVKVTQSSRYLVKRTGEKVFLECVQDMDHENMFWYRQDPGLGLRLIYFSYDVKMKEKGDIPEGYSVSREKKERFSLILESASTNQTSMYLCASSLIQGSGTGELFFGEGSRLTVL.

The chain links TRBV18 to TRBJ2-7; D may be TRBD1 (5 bases). The CDR3 runs to 15 residues. Trimming cost V 1 base and J 1 base, with 11 bases left between them. Germline-derived CDR1 and CDR2 are KGHSH and LQKENI. In DNA form, the CDR3 reads TGTGCCAGCTCACCACTTACCAGGGTATCCTACGAGCAGTACTTC. The encoded protein is CASSPLTRVSYEQYF.

This clonotype was seen ten or more times. The chain employs TRBV6-5 and TRBJ1-1, with unresolved D. The CDR3 is made up of 13 amino acids. V was clipped by 2 bases and J by 1 base, with 5 bases between them. The V gene's germline CDR1 is MNHEY and CDR2 SVGAGI. The CDR3 nucleotides read TGTGCCAGCAGTTACGACCAGAACACTGAAGCTTTCTTT. It translates to CASSYDQNTEAFF.

The gene calls are TRBV7-2 and TRBJ2-5; no clear D. V gave up 1 base and J gave up 3 bases, with 12 bases separating them. The germline CDR1 and CDR2 sequences are SGHTA and FQGNSA. This CDR3 contains 15 residues. The CDR3 here is CASSLGSGREETQYF. DNA for the CDR3: TGTGCCAGCAGCTTAGGTAGTGGTCGCGAAGAGACCCAGTACTTC. The full variable domain, rest sourced from reference TRBV7-2 and TRBJ2-5, is GAGVSQSPSNKVTEKGKDVELRCDPISGHTALYWYRQSLGQGLEFLIYFQGNSAPDKSGLPSDRFSAERTGGSVSTLTIQRTQQEDSAVYLCASSLGSGREETQYFGPGTRLLVL.